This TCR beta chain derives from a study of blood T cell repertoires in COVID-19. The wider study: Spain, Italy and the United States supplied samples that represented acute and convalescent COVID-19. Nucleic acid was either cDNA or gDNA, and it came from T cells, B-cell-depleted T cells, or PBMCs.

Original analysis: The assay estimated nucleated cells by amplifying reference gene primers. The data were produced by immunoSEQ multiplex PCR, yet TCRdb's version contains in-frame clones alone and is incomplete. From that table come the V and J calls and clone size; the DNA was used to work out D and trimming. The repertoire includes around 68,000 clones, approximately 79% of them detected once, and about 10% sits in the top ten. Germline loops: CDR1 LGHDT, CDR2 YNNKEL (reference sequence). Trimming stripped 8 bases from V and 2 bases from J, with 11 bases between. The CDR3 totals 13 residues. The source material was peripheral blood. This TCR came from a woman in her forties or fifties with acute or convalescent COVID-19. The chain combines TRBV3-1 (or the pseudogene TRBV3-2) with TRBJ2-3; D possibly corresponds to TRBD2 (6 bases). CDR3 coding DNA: TGTGCCAGCTCTCGGCGGGACACAGATACGCAGTATTTT. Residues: CASSRRDTDTQYF.